This T cell receptor (beta chain) was sequenced for a study of vaccination effects on CD4 cells after COVID-19. As for the study in general: The median interval between the second dose and post-vaccine sampling was 72 days.

Whole-study results and caveats: Infection- and vaccine-induced clones contracted markedly late after vaccination.

This clone was found a few times. Its cognate antigen is unknown. Sequencing was performed with immunoSEQ multiplex PCR; in TCRdb, only in-frame clones are kept and a portion is missing. The table includes fewer than 40,000 clones, approximately 84% detected once. ViraFEST expansion of antigen-specific CD4+ T cells with viral peptide pools preceded sequencing. It was after around 10 days of culture that CD4+ T cells were isolated. The participants, recipients of two vaccine doses, got either BNT162b2 or mRNA-1273. The specimen comprised CD4+ T cells from PBMCs cultured with HCoV-NL63 spike peptides, sampled after COVID-19 vaccination. The receptor was derived from a human donor who received a COVID-19 vaccine. Some clones in this sample may be carry-over from other donors' samples.

CDR3 sequence (DNA): TGTGCCAGCAGCCAATTGAACTATGGCTACACCTTC. This codes for CASSQLNYGYTF. This chain links TRBV3-1 (or the pseudogene TRBV3-2) with TRBJ1-2, with D hard to call. The CDR3 runs 12 residues. Germline-derived CDR1 and CDR2 are LGHDT and YNNKEL (reference sequence). V was shortened by 2 bases and J by 2 bases, with 3 bases between the two germline ends.